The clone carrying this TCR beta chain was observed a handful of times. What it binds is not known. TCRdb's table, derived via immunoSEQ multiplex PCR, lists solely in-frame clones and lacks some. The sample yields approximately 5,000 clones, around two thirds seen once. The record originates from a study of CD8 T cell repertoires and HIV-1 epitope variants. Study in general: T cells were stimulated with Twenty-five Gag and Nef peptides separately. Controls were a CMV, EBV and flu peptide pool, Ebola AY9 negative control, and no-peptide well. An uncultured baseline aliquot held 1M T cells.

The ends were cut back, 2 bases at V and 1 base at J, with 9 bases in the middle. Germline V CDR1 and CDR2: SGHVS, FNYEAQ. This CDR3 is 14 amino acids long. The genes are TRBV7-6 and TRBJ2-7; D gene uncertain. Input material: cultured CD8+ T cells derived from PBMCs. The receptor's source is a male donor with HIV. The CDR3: CASSLLDGSYEQYF. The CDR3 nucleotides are TGTGCCAGCAGCTTACTGGACGGATCCTACGAGCAGTACTTC.